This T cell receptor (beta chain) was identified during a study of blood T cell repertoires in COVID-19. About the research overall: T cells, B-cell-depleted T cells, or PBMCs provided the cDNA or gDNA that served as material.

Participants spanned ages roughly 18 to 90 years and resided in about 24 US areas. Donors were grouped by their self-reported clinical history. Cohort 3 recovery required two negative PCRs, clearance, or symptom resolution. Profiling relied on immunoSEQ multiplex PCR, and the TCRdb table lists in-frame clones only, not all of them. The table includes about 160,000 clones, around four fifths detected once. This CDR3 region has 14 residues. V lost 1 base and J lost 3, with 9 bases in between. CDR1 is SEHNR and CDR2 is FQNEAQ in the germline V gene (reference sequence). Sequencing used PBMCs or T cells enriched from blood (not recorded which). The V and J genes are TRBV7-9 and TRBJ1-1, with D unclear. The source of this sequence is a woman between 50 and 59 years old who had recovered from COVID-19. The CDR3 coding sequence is TGTGCCAGCAGCTTAGGGGCTTTCGACACTGAAGCTTTCTTT. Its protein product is CASSLGAFDTEAFF.